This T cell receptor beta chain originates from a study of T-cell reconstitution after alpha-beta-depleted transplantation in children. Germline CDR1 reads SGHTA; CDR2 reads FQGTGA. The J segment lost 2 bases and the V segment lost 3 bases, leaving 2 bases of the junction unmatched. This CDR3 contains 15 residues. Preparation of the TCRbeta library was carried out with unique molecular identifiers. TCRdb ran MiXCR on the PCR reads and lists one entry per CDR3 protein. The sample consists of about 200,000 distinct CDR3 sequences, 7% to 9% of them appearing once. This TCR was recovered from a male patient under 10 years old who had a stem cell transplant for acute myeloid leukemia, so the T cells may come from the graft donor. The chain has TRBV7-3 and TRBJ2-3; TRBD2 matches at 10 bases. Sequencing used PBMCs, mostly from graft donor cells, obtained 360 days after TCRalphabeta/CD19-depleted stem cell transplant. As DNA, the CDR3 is TGTGCCAGCAGCTTGACTAGCGGGCACACAGATACGCAGTATTTT. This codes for CASSLTSGHTDTQYF. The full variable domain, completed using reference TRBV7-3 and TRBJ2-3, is GAGVSQTPSNKVTEKGKYVELRCDPISGHTALYWYRQSLGQGPEFLIYFQGTGAADDSGLPNDRFFAVRPEGSVSTLKIQRTERGDSAVYLCASSLTSGHTDTQYFGPGTRLTVL.